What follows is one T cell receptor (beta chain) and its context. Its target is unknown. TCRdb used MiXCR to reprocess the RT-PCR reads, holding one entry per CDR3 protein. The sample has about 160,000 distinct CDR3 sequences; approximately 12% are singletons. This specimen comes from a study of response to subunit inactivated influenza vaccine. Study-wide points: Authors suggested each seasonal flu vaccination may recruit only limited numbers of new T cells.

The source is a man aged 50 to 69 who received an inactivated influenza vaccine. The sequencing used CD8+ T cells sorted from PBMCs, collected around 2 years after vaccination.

The CDR3 coding sequence is TGTGCCAGCAGTGATCGCACTAGCTTCCCAGATACGCAGTATTTT. Residues: CASSDRTSFPDTQYF. This chain uses TRBV6-1 with TRBJ2-3; D possibly corresponds to TRBD2 (6 bases). V lost 3 bases and J 4 bases, leaving 14 bases between the germline ends. This CDR3 contains 15 residues. Germline loops: CDR1 MNHNS, CDR2 SASEGT.